This TCR beta chain derives from a study of cytomegalovirus exposure and HLA in healthy donors. This CDR3 is 14 amino acids long. Germline V gene data show CDR1 as MNHEY and CDR2 as SVGAGI. V lost 0 bases and J lost 3, with 9 bases in between. PCR involved 60 Vbeta and 13 Jbeta primers. Some clones are missing from TCRdb's copy, which holds only in-frame ones; the method was immunoSEQ multiplex PCR. The sample holds approximately 100,000 clones, 70% to 80% seen once. Sequenced input: PBMCs. The source of this sequence is a middle-aged woman in good health and CMV-seronegative. The chain carries TRBV6-5 and TRBJ2-7, with D possibly matching TRBD2 (6 bases). The CDR3 loop is CASSYSPGSYEQYF. Here the CDR3 DNA reads TGTGCCAGCAGTTACTCACCCGGGAGCTACGAGCAGTACTTC.